This T cell receptor beta chain was captured in a study of blood T cells in healthy people across ages. Primed by a sample-barcoded 5' primer and a J-beta primer mix, a second PCR proceeded for about 7 to 11 cycles. MiXCR, run by TCRdb on the 5' RACE reads, gives a single entry per CDR3 protein. Here the sample spans about 930,000 distinct CDR3 sequences, about 28% being singletons. V lost 3 bases, J lost 6 bases, and 3 bases stayed unmatched. CDR1 and CDR2 (germline): SQVTM, ANQGSEA. The CDR3 contains 13 residues. These same data were also listed under a study on T cells of mothers and their children.

The rearrangement links TRBV29-1 to TRBJ1-3; 9 positions match TRBD1. The material sequenced was blood. The TCR sequence derives from a woman between 40 and 50 years old in good health. This CDR3 reads CSVDTGGSNTIYF. The CDR3, as DNA: TGCAGCGTTGACACAGGGGGCTCAAACACCATATATTTT. Supplemented by reference TRBV29-1 and TRBJ1-3, the full variable domain reads SAVISQKPSRDICQRGTSLTIQCQVDSQVTMMFWYRQQPGQSLTLIATANQGSEATYESGFVIDKFPISRPNLTFSTLTVSNMSPEDSSIYLCSVDTGGSNTIYFGEGSWLTVV.